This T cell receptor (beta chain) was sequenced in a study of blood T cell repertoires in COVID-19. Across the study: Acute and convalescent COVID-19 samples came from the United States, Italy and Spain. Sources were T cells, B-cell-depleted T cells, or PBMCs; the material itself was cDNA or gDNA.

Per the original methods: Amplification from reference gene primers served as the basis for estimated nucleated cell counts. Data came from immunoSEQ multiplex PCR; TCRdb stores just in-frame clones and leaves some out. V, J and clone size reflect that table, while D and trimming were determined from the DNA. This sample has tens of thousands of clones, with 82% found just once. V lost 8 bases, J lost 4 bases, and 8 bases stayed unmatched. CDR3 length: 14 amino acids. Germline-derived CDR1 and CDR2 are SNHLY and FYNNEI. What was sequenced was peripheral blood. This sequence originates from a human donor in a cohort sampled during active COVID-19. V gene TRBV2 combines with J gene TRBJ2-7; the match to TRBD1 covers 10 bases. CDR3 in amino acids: CASLGTGEVYEQYF. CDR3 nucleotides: TGTGCCAGCTTGGGGACAGGGGAAGTTTACGAGCAGTACTTC.